The rows below give T cell receptor beta chains drawn from one sample of a study of blood T cell repertoires in COVID-19. The method was immunoSEQ multiplex PCR; TCRdb's version includes in-frame clones alone and lacks a portion of them. The profile covers 50,000 to 65,000 clones, with about 90% appearing a single time and about 4.9% taken by the ten largest. Material for sequencing was peripheral blood. The origin of the receptors is a man aged 55 to 70 with acute or convalescent COVID-19. The CDR3 runs from the conserved cysteine through the conserved F or W. D genes are given only for firm matches. Rows give clone size only sometimes, using once, few, many, or a class for an expanded clone.

d_call	j_call	v_call	clone_size	cdr3_nt	cdr3_aa
.	TRBJ2-7	TRBV7-9	medium-sized	TGTGCCAGCAGCTTACCTTTAGGTGCGGGGACGTACGAGCAGTACTTC	CASSLPLGAGTYEQYF
.	TRBJ2-5	TRBV29-1	.	TGCAGCGTTGAAGATCGGGGTAGAGAGACCCAGTACTTC	CSVEDRGRETQYF
TRBD1	TRBJ2-1	TRBV2	few	TGTGCCAGCAGTGCGCGACAGGGGGCATACAATGAGCAGTTCTTC	CASSARQGAYNEQFF
TRBD2	TRBJ2-7	TRBV11-2	.	TGTGCCAGCAGCTTAGTCGGGGGGGCCGGCTACTACGAGCAGTACTTC	CASSLVGGAGYYEQYF
.	TRBJ2-3	TRBV10-3	.	TGTGCCATCAACACAGGGTCAGATACGCAGTATTTT	CAINTGSDTQYF
TRBD1	TRBJ2-7	TRBV7-6	.	TGTGCCAGCAGCTTGGGACAGGGGGACTACGAGCAGTACTTC	CASSLGQGDYEQYF
.	TRBJ1-2	TRBV15	.	TGTGCCACCAGCAGAGATGTTATGGGCCTCGATGGCTACACCTTC	CATSRDVMGLDGYTF
.	TRBJ2-7	TRBV2	.	TGTGCCAGCAGGCAGGGGGAGGCCTACGAGCAGTACTTC	CASRQGEAYEQYF
.	TRBJ1-1	TRBV28	.	TGTGCCAGCAGTTCGTCCCGGGAAGGGTTAGAGGCTTTCTTT	CASSSSREGLEAFF
TRBD1	TRBJ1-3	TRBV19	once	TGTGCCAGTAGTGGCGCCAGGGGGTCGGACACCATATATTTT	CASSGARGSDTIYF
.	TRBJ1-6	TRBV28	.	TGTGCCAGCAGTCCCGGGAGAGGTTATAATTCACCCCTCCACTTT	CASSPGRGYNSPLHF
.	TRBJ2-3	TRBV21-1	.	.	CASSKGVVAGGTTDTQYF
.	TRBJ1-2	TRBV20-1	once	TGCAGTGCTAGTGCAGGGGCCCTTGGTGGCTACACCTTC	CSASAGALGGYTF
TRBD2	TRBJ2-2	TRBV3-1/TRBV3-2	.	TGTGCCAGCAGCCCAAGGAATAGCGGGAGGGCCAGGAACACCGGGGAGCTGTTTTTT	CASSPRNSGRARNTGELFF
.	TRBJ2-2	TRBV15	.	TGTGCCACCAGCAGAGACCAACGGGAAGATAGGACCGGGGAGCTGTTTTTT	CATSRDQREDRTGELFF
TRBD2	TRBJ2-1	TRBV19	.	TGTGCCAGTAGAGGGAGGGCCAATGAGCAGTTCTTC	CASRGRANEQFF
.	TRBJ2-1	TRBV28	.	TGTGCCAGCGCAACTCACCAACTAGCCAATGAGCAGTTCTTC	CASATHQLANEQFF
.	TRBJ1-4	TRBV24-1	.	TGTGCCACCAGTGCCTCGGGGGGGACCGGCAGTGAAAAACTGTTTTTT	CATSASGGTGSEKLFF
.	TRBJ1-2	TRBV7-9	.	TGTGCCAGCAGCGGTTCGGGGTTACCCTATGGCTACACCTTC	CASSGSGLPYGYTF
.	TRBJ1-6	TRBV7-8	few	TGTGCCAGCAGCTTAGCCTCCCGGGTCTCCCATCGCGGACCCCTCCACTTT	CASSLASRVSHRGPLHF
.	TRBJ2-1	TRBV9	.	TGTGCCAGCAGCGCCGGACTGTACAATGAGCAGTTCTTC	CASSAGLYNEQFF
TRBD1	TRBJ1-2	TRBV30	.	TGTGCCTGGAGTGTGCTAAAGCTGCGACAGGGAAACTATGGCTACACCTTC	CAWSVLKLRQGNYGYTF
TRBD1	TRBJ2-4	TRBV10-3	.	TGTGCCATCAGTCCCCGGGAAGGGGGCGCGTCCAAAAACATTCAGTACTTC	CAISPREGGASKNIQYF
.	TRBJ1-4	TRBV27	.	TGTGCCAGCAGTTACGGGGGGGATGAAAAACTGTTTTTT	CASSYGGDEKLFF
TRBD1	TRBJ1-2	TRBV7-3	.	TGTGCCAGCAGCTCGCCGGACAGGGGGGACTATGGCTACACCTTC	CASSSPDRGDYGYTF
TRBD1	TRBJ1-2	TRBV7-9	once	TGTGCCAGCAGCGACCCGGGACAGGACACCACCTTC	CASSDPGQDTTF
.	TRBJ2-5	TRBV7-9	medium-sized	TGTGCCAGCAGCCGGGCGGGACAGAAAGAGACCCAGTACTTC	CASSRAGQKETQYF
.	TRBJ1-5	TRBV18	.	TGTGCCAGCTCAGAGGGACTGTGGCAGCCCCAGCATTTT	CASSEGLWQPQHF
.	TRBJ1-1	TRBV6-5	.	TGTGCCAGCAGTTACCAAAGAGTGAACACTGAAGCTTTCTTT	CASSYQRVNTEAFF
.	TRBJ2-1	TRBV24-1	.	TGTGCCACCAGTGACTTGGCGGACTCCAGGCTGAGCAATGAGCAGTTCTTC	CATSDLADSRLSNEQFF
.	TRBJ1-4	TRBV3-1/TRBV3-2	.	TGTGCCAGCAGCCAGGCAGGGTTAGGTGAAAAACTGTTTTTT	CASSQAGLGEKLFF
TRBD1	TRBJ1-5	TRBV6-6	.	TGTGCCAGCAGCTCCGGGACAGGGGACCGCATTTATAGCAATCAGCCCCAGCATTTT	CASSSGTGDRIYSNQPQHF
.	TRBJ2-7	TRBV28	.	TGTGCCAGCAGCCCCACGGGATCTTCCTACGAGCAGTACTTC	CASSPTGSSYEQYF
.	TRBJ1-1	TRBV20-1	.	TGCAGTGCTAGCTTCAGCACTGAAGCTTTCTTT	CSASFSTEAFF
TRBD1	TRBJ2-7	TRBV30	.	TGTGCCTGGGGGACAGCCGGGGAGCAGTACTTC	CAWGTAGEQYF
.	TRBJ2-3	TRBV19	once	TGTGCCAGTAGTTACGCGCGCACAGATACGCAGTATTTT	CASSYARTDTQYF
TRBD1	TRBJ1-1	TRBV7-3	once	TGTGCCAGCAGCTTAGCCGGGACAGTGGCTGAAGCTTTCTTT	CASSLAGTVAEAFF
.	TRBJ2-2	TRBV2	.	TGTGCCAGCAGTGTTATCGCGAACACCGGGGAGCTGTTTTTT	CASSVIANTGELFF
TRBD2	TRBJ2-1	TRBV7-4	.	TGTGCCAGCAGCTTAGGCGGGAGAGGCAATGAGCAGTTCTTC	CASSLGGRGNEQFF
.	TRBJ1-6	TRBV25-1	.	TGTGCCAGCAGTGGACCGGGGTCGAATAATTCACCCCTCCACTTT	CASSGPGSNNSPLHF
.	TRBJ1-4	TRBV30	.	TGTGCCTGGGGGAGGACAGCAACTAATGAAAAACTGTTTTTT	CAWGRTATNEKLFF
TRBD1	TRBJ2-2	TRBV5-1	.	TGCGCCAGCAGCTTTGGGCCCCGGGACAGGGGCGCCGGGGAGCTGTTTTTT	CASSFGPRDRGAGELFF
.	TRBJ2-1	TRBV5-1	.	TGCGCCAGCAGCCCCCTAGGAGGGGGCTTGGAGCAGTTCTTC	CASSPLGGGLEQFF
.	TRBJ2-1	TRBV7-8	.	TGTGCCAGCAGCTCATCCCGGGACTCGAGGGATGAGCAGTTCTTC	CASSSSRDSRDEQFF
.	TRBJ2-6	TRBV11-1	.	TGTGCCAGCAGCTTACGGGGGGCCAACGTCCTGACTTTC	CASSLRGANVLTF
.	TRBJ2-5	TRBV5-1	.	TGCGCCAGCAGCCCGAGGAGGTCCGAAGAGACCCAGTACTTC	CASSPRRSEETQYF
TRBD1	TRBJ1-6	TRBV28	.	TGTGCCAGCAGTTTATCCGGGACAGGGTACGATTCACCCCTCCACTTT	CASSLSGTGYDSPLHF
TRBD1	TRBJ2-7	TRBV5-1	.	TGCGCCAGCAGCTGGGGACAGGCCCTCTCCTACGAGCAGTATTTC	CASSWGQALSYEQYF
.	TRBJ2-7	TRBV7-2	once	TGTGCCAGCAGCTTAAAGTTGGGCGTATCCTACGAGCAGTACTTC	CASSLKLGVSYEQYF
TRBD1	TRBJ2-7	TRBV18	.	TGTGCCAGCTCATCACAGGGGAAGTCTTCCTACGAGCAGTACTTC	CASSSQGKSSYEQYF
.	TRBJ1-5	TRBV2	.	TGTGCCAGCAGCCCCGGTCCCCAGCCCCAGCATTTT	CASSPGPQPQHF
TRBD2	TRBJ2-3	TRBV28	once	TGTGCCAGCAGTTTAAGTTCGGTGGCGGGGGGCCGTAGCACAGATACGCAGTATTTT	CASSLSSVAGGRSTDTQYF
TRBD2	TRBJ2-5	TRBV4-1	.	TGCGCCAGCAGCCACATGACGGGAGGTCGAGAGACCCAGTACTTC	CASSHMTGGRETQYF
TRBD2	TRBJ2-1	TRBV9	.	TGTGCCAGCAGCGCCCTCACTAGCGGGAGTGAGCAGTTCTTC	CASSALTSGSEQFF
TRBD1	TRBJ1-2	TRBV30	.	TGTGCCTGGAGTGGAACACGACAGGGCGGATATGGCTACACCTTC	CAWSGTRQGGYGYTF
TRBD1	TRBJ1-2	TRBV7-2	few	TGTGCCAGCAGCTTACCACTGGGACAGGGCCCTGGCTACACCTTC	CASSLPLGQGPGYTF
.	TRBJ2-3	TRBV30	.	TGTGCCTGGAATCCTGGCTCCTTGGATACGCAGTATTTT	CAWNPGSLDTQYF